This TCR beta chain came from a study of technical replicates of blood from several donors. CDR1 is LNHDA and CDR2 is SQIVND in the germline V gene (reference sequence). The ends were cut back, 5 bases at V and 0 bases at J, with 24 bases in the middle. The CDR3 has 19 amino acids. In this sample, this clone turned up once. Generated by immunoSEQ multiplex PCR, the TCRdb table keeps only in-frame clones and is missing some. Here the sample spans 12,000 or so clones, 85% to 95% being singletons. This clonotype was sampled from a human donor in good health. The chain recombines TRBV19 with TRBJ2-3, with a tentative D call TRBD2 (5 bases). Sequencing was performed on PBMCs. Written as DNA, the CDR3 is TGTGCCAGTAGTCCGAGGAACAGCGGCATATTGTTTAGCACAGATACGCAGTATTTT. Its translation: CASSPRNSGILFSTDTQYF.